These 10 T cell receptor beta chains were sequenced from one sample in a study of tumor-infiltrating lymphocytes in primary liver carcinoma. TCR beta cDNA was reverse-transcribed from about 500 ng of total RNA. The reaction used a constant-region primer and ProtoScript II reverse transcriptase. Three rounds of nested multiplex PCR with slightly modified ARM-PCR produced TCR beta libraries. TRBV1-TRBV30 forward primers paired with a C-beta reverse primer were used in the first two PCR rounds, which ran 9 to 10 cycles each. TCRdb re-analysed the multiplex PCR reads in MiXCR, keeping a single row per CDR3 protein. The data show about 50,000 distinct CDR3 sequences, around 82% seen once. Joint extraction of RNA and DNA used roughly 17-32 mg of bulk tissue that was unsorted. Material: liver tumor tissue from sampling region 5. As for subset: tumor region T5, tumor centre. The receptors come from a man aged 35 to 55 with primary liver carcinoma and hepatitis B virus infection.

This clonotype was counted ten times or more. The chain recombines TRBV5-1 with TRBJ2-1, with TRBD2 matching 10 bases. The CDR3 contains 16 residues. Germline V gives CDR1 SGHRS, CDR2 YFSETQ. V dropped 0 bases and J dropped 10; count of bases not matched to a gene: 10. The CDR3 DNA is TGCGCCAGCAGCTTGGACCCTAGCGGGGGTAATGTCGAGCAGTTCTTC. Translated, it gives CASSLDPSGGNVEQFF.

Regarding this clonotype: A read error may account for a junction end that differs from germline. The chain links TRBV20-1 to TRBJ2-1; a possible D gene is TRBD2 (5 bases). The CDR3 covers 15 residues. Germline values: CDR1 DFQATT, CDR2 SNEGSKA (reference sequence). This CDR3 is CNASIGLLSYNEQFF. For the CDR3, the DNA is TGCAATGCTAGCATTGGACTTCTCTCCTACAATGAGCAATTCTTC.

By proportion, this clonotype is medium-sized. The rearrangement uses TRBV30 and TRBJ1-1; D uncertain. Trimming took off 0 bases at V and 1 base at J, with 9 bases between the two ends. There are 14 residues in the CDR3. CDR1 is GTSNPN and CDR2 is SVGIG in the germline V gene (reference sequence). CDR3: CAWSVGISNTEAFF. The CDR3 region has the DNA TGTGCCTGGAGTGTAGGCATCTCGAACACTGAAGCTTTCTTT. Supplemented by reference TRBV30 and TRBJ1-1, the full variable domain reads SQTIHQWPATLVQPVGSPLSLECTVEGTSNPNLYWYRQAAGRGLQLLFYSVGIGQISSEVPQNLSASRPQDRQFILSSKKLLLSDSGFYLCAWSVGISNTEAFFGQGTRLTVV.

Of note for this clonotype: This clone may be a read error of a much larger clone one base away. V gene TRBV7-8 combines with J gene TRBJ2-1; unclear D gene. The CDR3 spans 15 residues. Germline V CDR1 and CDR2: SGHVS, FQNEAQ. CDR3 sequence (DNA): TGTGCCAGCAGCTTAGTGGATTTTTCTTACAATGAGCGGTTCTTC. It translates to CASSLVDFSYNERFF.

Points on this clonotype: Lacking the conserved final phenylalanine or tryptophan, this CDR3 likely reflects a read error. The limits of the CDR3 on the DNA are not certain, so only TCRdb's listed CDR3 is given. This chain joins TRBV6-2 or TRBV6-3 and TRBJ1-5; the D segment call TRBD1 is taken from the table without a DNA check. The germline V gene encodes CDR1 MNHEY and CDR2 SVGEGT. The CDR3 is 15 residues long, ends included. The CDR3 sequence is CASSYEGYSSQPQQL.

For this clonotype: One end of the junction is discordant with germline, which a read error may explain. CDR3 nucleotides: TGCGCCAGCAGGCAAGATCTACCCTCCGGGGCTAGCGGGAGAGCAGATACGCAGTATTTT. Its protein product is CASRQDLPSGASGRADTQYF. The rearrangement links TRBV4-3 to TRBJ2-3; 10 bases fit TRBD2. The CDR3 runs 20 residues. In germline, CDR1 is LGHNA, CDR2 YSLEER.

The chain is built from TRBV5-1 and TRBJ2-7, with D perhaps matching TRBD1 (6 bases). Per germline, CDR1 SGHRS and CDR2 YFSETQ. CDR3 length: 15 amino acids. V lost 6 bases, J lost 0 bases, and 16 bases lay in between. The CDR3 sequence is CASNLTGTRSYEQYF. For the CDR3, the DNA is TGCGCCAGCAACTTAACCGGGACACGCTCCTACGAGCAGTACTTC.

As to this clonotype: The junction departs from germline at one end; a sequencing error may be responsible. The V gene is TRBV20-1, the J gene TRBJ2-5; TRBD2 might be the D (6 bases). The CDR3 runs 15 residues. CDR1 DFQATT and CDR2 SNEGSKA come from the germline V gene (reference sequence). DNA of the CDR3: TGCAGTGCTCAAGTCGGGACCGGGGGTTTTGGGACCCTGTACTTC. As protein: CSAQVGTGGFGTLYF.

On this clonotype: One end of the junction fails to match germline, which may point to a read error. The chain recombines TRBV11-3 with TRBJ2-3; TRBD2 agrees at 10 bases. Germline CDR1 is SGHNT and CDR2 is YENEEA. This CDR3 is built from 15 residues. CDR3 DNA: TGTGTCAGTAGCTTTAGCGGGAGGCGGACAGATATGCAGTATTTT. Its protein product is CVSSFSGRRTDMQYF.

Comment on this clonotype: At one boundary the junction diverges from the germline segment, which might be a read error. The chain is built from TRBV7-8 and TRBJ2-3; no reliable D call. CDR1 and CDR2 from the germline V gene are SGHVS and FQNEAQ. The CDR3 has 14 residues. The CDR3, as DNA: TGTGCCGGCAGCTTTGGAGACTGTGTAGATACGCAGTATTTT. Protein product: CAGSFGDCVDTQYF.